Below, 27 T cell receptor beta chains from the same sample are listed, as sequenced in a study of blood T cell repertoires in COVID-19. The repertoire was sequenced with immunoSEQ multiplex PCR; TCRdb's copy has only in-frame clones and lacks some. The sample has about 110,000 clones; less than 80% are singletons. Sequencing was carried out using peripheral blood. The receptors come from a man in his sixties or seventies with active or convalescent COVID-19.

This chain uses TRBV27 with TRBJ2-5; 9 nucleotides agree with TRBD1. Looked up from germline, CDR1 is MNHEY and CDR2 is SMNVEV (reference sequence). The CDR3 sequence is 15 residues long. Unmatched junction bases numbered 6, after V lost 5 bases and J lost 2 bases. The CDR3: CASSVRTGVQETQYF. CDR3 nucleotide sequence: TGTGCCAGCAGTGTTCGGACAGGGGTGCAAGAGACCCAGTACTTC.

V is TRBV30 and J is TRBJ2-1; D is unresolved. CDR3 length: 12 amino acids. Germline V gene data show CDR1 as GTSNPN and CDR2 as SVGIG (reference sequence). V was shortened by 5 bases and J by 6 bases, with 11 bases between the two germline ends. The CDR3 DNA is TGTGCCTGGGGCACAGATTTCAATGAGCAGTTCTTC. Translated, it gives CAWGTDFNEQFF.

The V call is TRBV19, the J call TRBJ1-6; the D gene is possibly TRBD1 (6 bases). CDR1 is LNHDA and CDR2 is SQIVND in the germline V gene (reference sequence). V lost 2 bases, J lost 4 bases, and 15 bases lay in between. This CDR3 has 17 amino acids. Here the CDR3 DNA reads TGTGCCAGTAGTATATCCCACGGGACACCGTATAATTCACCCCTCCACTTT. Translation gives CASSISHGTPYNSPLHF.

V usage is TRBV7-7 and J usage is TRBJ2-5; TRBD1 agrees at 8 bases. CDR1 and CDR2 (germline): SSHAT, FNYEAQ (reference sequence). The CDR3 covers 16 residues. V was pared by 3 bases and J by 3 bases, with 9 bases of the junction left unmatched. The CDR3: CASSFLGGQGEETQYF. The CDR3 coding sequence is TGTGCCAGCAGCTTTTTAGGAGGACAGGGTGAAGAGACCCAGTACTTC.

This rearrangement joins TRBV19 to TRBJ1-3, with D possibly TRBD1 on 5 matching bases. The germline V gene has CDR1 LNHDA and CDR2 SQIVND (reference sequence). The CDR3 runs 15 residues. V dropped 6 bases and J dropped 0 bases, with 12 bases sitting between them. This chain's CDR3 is CASSPGGTSGNTIYF. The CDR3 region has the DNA TGTGCCAGTAGCCCGGGGGGGACCTCTGGAAACACCATATATTTT.

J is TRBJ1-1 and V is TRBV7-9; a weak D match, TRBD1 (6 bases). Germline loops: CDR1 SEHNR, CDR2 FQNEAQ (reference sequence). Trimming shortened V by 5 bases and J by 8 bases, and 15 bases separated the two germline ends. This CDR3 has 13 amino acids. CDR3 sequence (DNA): TGTGCCAGCAGCGGTAGACAGGTGGGAGAAGCTTTCTTT. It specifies CASSGRQVGEAFF.

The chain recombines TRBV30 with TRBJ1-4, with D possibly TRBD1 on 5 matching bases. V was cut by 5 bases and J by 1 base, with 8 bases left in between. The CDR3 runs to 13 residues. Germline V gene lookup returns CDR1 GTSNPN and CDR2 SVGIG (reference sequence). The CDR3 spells CAWEGKTNEKLFF. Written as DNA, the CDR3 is TGTGCCTGGGAGGGGAAAACTAATGAAAAACTGTTTTTT.

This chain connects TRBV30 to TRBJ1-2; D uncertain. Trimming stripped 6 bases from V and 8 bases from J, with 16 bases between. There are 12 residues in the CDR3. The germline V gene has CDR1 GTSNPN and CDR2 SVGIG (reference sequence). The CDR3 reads CACSLGSRGYTF. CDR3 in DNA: TGTGCCTGTTCCCTGGGGAGTCGAGGCTACACCTTC. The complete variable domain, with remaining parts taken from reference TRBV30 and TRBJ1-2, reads SQTIHQWPATLVQPVGSPLSLECTVEGTSNPNLYWYRQAAGRGLQLLFYSVGIGQISSEVPQNLSASRPQDRQFILSSKKLLLSDSGFYLCACSLGSRGYTFGSGTRLTVV.

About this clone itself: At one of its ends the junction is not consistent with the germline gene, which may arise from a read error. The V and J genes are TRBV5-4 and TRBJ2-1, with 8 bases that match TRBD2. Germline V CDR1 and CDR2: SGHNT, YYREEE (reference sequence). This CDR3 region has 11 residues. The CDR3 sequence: CSTQRGNEQFF. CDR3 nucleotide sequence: TGCTCTACTCAGCGGGGGAATGAGCAGTTCTTC.

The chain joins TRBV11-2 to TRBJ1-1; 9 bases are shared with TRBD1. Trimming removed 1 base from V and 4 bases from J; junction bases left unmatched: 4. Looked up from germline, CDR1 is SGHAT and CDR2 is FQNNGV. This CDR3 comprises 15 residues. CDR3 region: CASSLVGQGSTEAFF. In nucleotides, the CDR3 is TGTGCCAGCAGCTTAGTCGGACAGGGGAGCACTGAAGCTTTCTTT. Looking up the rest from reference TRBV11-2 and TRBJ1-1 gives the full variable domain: EAGVAQSPRYKIIEKRQSVAFWCNPISGHATLYWYQQILGQGPKLLIQFQNNGVVDDSQLPKDRFSAERLKGVDSTLKIQPAKLEDSAVYLCASSLVGQGSTEAFFGQGTRLTVV.

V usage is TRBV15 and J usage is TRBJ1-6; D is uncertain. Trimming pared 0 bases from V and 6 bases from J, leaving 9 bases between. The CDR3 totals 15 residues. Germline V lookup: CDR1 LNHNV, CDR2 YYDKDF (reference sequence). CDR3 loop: CATSRDPFSNSPLHF. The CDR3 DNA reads TGTGCCACCAGCAGAGATCCGTTTAGTAATTCACCCCTCCACTTT.

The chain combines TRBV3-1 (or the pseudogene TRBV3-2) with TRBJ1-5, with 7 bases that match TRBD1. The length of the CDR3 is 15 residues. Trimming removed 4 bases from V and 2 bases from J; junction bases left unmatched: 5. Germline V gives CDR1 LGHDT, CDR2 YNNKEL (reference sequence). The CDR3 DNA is TGTGCCAGCAGCCCCAGGGGGGCGGGCAATCAGCCCCAGCATTTT. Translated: CASSPRGAGNQPQHF.

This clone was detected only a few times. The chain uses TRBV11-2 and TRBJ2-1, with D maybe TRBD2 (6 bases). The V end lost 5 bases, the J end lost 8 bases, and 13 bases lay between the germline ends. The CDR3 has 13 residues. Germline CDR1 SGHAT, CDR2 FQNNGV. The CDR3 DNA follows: TGTGCCAGCAGCACCGCTAGCGCCGATGAGCAGTTCTTC. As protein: CASSTASADEQFF.

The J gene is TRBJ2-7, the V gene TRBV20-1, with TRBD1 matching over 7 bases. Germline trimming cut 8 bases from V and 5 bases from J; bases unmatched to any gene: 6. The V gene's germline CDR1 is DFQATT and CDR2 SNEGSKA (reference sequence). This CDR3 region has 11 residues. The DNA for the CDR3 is TGCAGTACAGGGGTGGGAGACGAGCAGTACTTC. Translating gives CSTGVGDEQYF.

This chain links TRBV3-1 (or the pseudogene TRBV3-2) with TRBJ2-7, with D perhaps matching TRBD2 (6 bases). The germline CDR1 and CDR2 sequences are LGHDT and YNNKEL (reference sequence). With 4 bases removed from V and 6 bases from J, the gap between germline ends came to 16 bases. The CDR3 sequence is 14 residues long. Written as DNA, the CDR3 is TGTGCCAGCAGCCTAGCGGCGAAACCGACCGAGCAGTACTTC. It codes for CASSLAAKPTEQYF.

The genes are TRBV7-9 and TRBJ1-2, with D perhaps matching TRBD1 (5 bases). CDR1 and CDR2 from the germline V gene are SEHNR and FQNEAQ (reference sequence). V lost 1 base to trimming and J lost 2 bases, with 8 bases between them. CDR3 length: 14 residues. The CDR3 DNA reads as TGTGCCAGCAGCTTAGGGGGCCAGAACTATGGCTACACCTTC. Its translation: CASSLGGQNYGYTF.

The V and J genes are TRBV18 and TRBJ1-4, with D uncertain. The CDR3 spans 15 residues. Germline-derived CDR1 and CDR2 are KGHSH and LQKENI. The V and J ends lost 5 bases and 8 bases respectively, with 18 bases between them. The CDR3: CASSFLTTVGEKLFF. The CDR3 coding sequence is TGTGCCAGCTCATTCCTGACCACCGTCGGGGAAAAACTGTTTTTT.

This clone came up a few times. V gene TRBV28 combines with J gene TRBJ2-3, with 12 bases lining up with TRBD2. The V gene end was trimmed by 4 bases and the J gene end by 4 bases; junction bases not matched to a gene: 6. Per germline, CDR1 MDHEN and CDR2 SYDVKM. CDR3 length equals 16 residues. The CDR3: CASSSLTSGRADTQYF. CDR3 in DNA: TGTGCCAGCAGTTCGCTGACTAGCGGGAGAGCAGATACGCAGTATTTT.

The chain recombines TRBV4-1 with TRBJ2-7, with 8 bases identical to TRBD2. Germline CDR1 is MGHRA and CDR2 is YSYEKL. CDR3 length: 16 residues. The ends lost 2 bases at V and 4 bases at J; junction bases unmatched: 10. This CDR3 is CASSQQPDSGEYEQYF. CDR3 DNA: TGCGCCAGCAGCCAACAACCCGATAGCGGGGAATACGAGCAGTACTTC.

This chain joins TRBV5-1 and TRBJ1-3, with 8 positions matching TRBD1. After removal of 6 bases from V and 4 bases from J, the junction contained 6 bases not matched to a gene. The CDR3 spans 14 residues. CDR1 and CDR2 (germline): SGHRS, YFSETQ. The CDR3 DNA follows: TGCGCCAGCACCCTCGACAGGGGAGGAAACACCATATATTTT. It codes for CASTLDRGGNTIYF. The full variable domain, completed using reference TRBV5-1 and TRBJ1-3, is KAGVTQTPRYLIKTRGQQVTLSCSPISGHRSVSWYQQTPGQGLQFLFEYFSETQRNKGNFPGRFSGRQFSNSRSEMNVSTLELGDSALYLCASTLDRGGNTIYFGEGSWLTVV.

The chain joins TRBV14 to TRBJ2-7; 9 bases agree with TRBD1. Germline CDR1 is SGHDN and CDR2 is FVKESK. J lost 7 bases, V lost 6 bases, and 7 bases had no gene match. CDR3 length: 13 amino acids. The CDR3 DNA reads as TGTGCCAGCAGGTCGGGACAGGGACGAGAGCAGTACTTC. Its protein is CASRSGQGREQYF.

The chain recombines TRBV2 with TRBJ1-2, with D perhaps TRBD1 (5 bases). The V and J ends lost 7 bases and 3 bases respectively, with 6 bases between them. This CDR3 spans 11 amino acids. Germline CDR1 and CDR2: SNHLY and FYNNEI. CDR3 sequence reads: CASTRDYGYTF. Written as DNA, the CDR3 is TGTGCCAGCACCAGGGACTATGGCTACACCTTC.

CDR3 region: CATSRQVSSYNEQFF. DNA of the CDR3: TGTGCCACCAGTAGACAGGTGAGCTCCTACAATGAGCAGTTCTTC. This rearrangement joins TRBV15 to TRBJ2-1, with D tentatively TRBD1 (6 bases). Germline V gene sequence: CDR1 LNHNV, CDR2 YYDKDF (reference sequence). The CDR3 is 15 amino acids. Trimming removed 6 bases from V and 0 bases from J, with 12 bases in between.

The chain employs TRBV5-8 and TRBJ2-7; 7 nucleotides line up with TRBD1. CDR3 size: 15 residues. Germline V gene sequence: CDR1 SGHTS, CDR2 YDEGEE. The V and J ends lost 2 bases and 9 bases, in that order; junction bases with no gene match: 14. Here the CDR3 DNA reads TGTGCCAGCAGCTTAGCCCCGGGACAGTTCGGCGGGCAGTACTTC. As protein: CASSLAPGQFGGQYF.

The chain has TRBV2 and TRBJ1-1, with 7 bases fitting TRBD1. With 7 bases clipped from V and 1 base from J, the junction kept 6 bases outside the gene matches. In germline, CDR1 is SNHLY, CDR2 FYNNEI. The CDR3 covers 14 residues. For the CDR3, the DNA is TGTGCCAGCACCGGACAGGATTCGAACACTGAAGCTTTCTTT. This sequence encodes CASTGQDSNTEAFF.

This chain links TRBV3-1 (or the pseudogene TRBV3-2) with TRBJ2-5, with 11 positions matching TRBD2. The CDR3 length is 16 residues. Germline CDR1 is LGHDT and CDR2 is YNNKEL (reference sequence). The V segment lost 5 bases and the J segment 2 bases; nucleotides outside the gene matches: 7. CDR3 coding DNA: TGTGCCAGCAGCGCCGGACTAGCGGGCTTTCAAGAGACCCAGTACTTC. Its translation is CASSAGLAGFQETQYF.

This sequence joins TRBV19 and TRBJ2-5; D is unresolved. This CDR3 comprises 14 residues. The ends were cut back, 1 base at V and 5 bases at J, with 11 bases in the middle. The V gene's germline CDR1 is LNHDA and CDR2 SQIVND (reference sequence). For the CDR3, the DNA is TGTGCCAGTAGTATAGCACCCGTACAGGAGACCCAGTACTTC. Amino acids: CASSIAPVQETQYF.